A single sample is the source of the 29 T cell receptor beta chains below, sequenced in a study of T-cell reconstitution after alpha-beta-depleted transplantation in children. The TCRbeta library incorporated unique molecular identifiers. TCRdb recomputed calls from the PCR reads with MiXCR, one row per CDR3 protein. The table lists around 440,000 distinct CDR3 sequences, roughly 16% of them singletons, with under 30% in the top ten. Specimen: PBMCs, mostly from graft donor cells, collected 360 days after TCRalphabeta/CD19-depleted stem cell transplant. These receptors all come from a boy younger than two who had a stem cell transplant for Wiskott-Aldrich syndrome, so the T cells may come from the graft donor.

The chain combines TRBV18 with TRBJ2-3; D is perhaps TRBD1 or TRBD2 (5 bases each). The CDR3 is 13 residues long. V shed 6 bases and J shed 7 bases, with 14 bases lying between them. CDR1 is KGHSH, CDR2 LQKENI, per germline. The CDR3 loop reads CASSSSGRNTQYF. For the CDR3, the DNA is TGTGCCAGCTCCTCGTCAGGGAGAAATACGCAGTATTTT.

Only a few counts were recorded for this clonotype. CDR3 in DNA: TGCAGCGTTGTAAGGGACTTCACAGATACGCAGTATTTT. Translated, it gives CSVVRDFTDTQYF. The chain couples TRBV29-1 to TRBJ2-3; TRBD2 might be the D (6 bases). Between the trimmed V and J ends, which lost 4 bases and 2 bases, there was a span of 10 bases. Germline V gene lookup returns CDR1 SQVTM and CDR2 ANQGSEA. The CDR3 loop spans 13 amino acids.

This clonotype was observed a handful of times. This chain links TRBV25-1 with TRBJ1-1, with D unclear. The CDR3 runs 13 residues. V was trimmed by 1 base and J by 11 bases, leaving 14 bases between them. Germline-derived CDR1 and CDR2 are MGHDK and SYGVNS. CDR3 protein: CASSESLPLGAFF. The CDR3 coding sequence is TGTGCCAGCAGTGAATCCCTCCCCCTGGGGGCTTTCTTT.

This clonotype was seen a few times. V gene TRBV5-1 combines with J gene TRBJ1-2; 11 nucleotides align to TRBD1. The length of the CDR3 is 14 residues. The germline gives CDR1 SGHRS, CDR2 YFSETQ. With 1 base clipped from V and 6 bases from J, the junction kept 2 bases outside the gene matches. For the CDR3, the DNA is TGCGCCAGCAGCTTGACGGGACAGGGGGATGGCTACACCTTC. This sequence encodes CASSLTGQGDGYTF. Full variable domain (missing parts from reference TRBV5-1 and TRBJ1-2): KAGVTQTPRYLIKTRGQQVTLSCSPISGHRSVSWYQQTPGQGLQFLFEYFSETQRNKGNFPGRFSGRQFSNSRSEMNVSTLELGDSALYLCASSLTGQGDGYTFGSGTRLTVV.

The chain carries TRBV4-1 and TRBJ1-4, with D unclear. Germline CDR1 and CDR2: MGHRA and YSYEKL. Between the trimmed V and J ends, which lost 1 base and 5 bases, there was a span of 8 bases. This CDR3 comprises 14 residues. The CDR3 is CASSQVGSNEKLFF. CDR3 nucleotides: TGCGCCAGCAGCCAAGTAGGTTCCAATGAAAAACTGTTTTTT.

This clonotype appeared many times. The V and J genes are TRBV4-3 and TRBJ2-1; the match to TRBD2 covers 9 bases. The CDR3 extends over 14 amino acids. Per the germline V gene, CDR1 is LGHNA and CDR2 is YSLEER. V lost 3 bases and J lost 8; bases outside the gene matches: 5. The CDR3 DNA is TGCGCCAGCAGCCATATAGCGGGAGTCCATGAGCAGTTCTTC. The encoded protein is CASSHIAGVHEQFF.

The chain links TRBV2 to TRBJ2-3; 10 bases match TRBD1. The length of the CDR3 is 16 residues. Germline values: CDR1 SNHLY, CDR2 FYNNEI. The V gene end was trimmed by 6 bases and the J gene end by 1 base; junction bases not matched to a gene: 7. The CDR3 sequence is CASRIGTGVGTDTQYF. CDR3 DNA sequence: TGTGCCAGCAGGATCGGGACAGGGGTGGGCACAGATACGCAGTATTTT.

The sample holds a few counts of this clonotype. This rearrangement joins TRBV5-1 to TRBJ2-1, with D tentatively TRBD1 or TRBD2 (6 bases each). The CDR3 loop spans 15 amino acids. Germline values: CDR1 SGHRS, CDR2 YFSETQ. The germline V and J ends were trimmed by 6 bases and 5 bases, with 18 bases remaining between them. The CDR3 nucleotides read TGCGCCAGCACTAAGGGGGGCGCAGAAGACAATGAGCAGTTCTTC. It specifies CASTKGGAEDNEQFF.

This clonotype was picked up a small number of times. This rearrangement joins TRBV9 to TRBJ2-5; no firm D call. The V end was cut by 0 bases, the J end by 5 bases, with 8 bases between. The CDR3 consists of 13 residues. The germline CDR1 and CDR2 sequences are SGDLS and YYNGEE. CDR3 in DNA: TGTGCCAGCAGCGTAGCCCCTCTGGAGACCCAGTACTTC. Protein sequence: CASSVAPLETQYF.

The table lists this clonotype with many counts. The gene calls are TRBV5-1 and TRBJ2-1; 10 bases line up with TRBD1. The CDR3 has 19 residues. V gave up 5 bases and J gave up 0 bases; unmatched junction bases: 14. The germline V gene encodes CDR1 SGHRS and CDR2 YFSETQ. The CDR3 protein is CASSSGTGATILSYNEQFF. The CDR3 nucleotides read TGCGCCAGCAGTTCCGGGACAGGGGCTACCATACTCTCCTACAATGAGCAGTTCTTC.

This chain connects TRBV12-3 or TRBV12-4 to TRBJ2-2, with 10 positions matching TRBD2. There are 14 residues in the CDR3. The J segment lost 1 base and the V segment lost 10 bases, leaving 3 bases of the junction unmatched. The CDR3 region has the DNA TGTGCCACTAGGACTAGCGGGAACACCGGGGAGCTGTTTTTT. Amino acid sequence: CATRTSGNTGELFF.

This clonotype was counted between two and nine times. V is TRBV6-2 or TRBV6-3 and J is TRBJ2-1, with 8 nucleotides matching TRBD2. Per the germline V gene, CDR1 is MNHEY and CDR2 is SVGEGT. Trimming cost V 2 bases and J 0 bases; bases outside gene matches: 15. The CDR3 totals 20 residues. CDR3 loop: CASSYLPPAGGLFSYNEQFF. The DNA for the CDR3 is TGTGCCAGCAGTTACCTCCCCCCGGCGGGGGGCCTATTCTCCTACAATGAGCAGTTCTTC.

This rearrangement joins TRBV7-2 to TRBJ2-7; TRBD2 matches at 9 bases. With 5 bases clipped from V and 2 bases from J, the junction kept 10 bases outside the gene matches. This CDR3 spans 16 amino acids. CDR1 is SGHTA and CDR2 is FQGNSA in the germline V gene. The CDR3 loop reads CASSHRVLAGPYEQYF. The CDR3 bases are TGTGCCAGCAGCCATAGAGTGCTAGCGGGACCCTACGAGCAGTACTTC.

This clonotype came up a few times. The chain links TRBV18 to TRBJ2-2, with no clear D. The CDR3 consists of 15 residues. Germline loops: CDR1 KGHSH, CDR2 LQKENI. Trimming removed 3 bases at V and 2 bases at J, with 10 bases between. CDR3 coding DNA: TGTGCCAGCTCACCGACGCGGATCAACACCGGGGAGCTGTTTTTT. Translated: CASSPTRINTGELFF.

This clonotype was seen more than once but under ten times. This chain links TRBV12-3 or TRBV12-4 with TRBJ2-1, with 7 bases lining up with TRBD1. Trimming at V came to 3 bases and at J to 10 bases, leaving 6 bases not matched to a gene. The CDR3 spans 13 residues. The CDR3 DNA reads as TGTGCCAGCAGTTTCCGGGACAGAAGGGAGCAGTTCTTC. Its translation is CASSFRDRREQFF.

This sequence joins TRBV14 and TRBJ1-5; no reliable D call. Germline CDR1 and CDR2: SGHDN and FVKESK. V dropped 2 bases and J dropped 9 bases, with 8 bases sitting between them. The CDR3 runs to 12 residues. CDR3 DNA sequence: TGTGCCAGCAGCCAACGGCAGTGGCCCCAGCATTTT. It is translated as CASSQRQWPQHF.

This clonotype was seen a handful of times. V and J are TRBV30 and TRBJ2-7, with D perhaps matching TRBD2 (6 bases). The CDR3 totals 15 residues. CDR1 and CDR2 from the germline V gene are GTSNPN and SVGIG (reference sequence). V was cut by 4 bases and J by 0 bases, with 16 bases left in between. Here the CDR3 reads CAWKWGETSSYEQYF. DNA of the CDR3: TGTGCCTGGAAGTGGGGGGAAACTAGCTCCTACGAGCAGTACTTC. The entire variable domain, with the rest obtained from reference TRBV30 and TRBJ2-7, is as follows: SQTIHQWPATLVQPVGSPLSLECTVEGTSNPNLYWYRQAAGRGLQLLFYSVGIGQISSEVPQNLSASRPQDRQFILSSKKLLLSDSGFYLCAWKWGETSSYEQYFGPGTRLTVT.

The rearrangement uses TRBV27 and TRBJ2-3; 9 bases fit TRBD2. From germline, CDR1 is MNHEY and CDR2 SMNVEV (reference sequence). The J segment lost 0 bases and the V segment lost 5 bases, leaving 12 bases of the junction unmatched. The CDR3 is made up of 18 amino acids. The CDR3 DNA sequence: TGTGCCAGCAGTCTGCGGGGGGGCGGGGCCGTTAGCACAGATACGCAGTATTTT. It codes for CASSLRGGGAVSTDTQYF.

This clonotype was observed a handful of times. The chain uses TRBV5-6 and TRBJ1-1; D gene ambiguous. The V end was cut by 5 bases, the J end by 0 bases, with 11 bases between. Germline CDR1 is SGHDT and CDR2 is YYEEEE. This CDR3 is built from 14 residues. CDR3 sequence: CASSFQWMNTEAFF. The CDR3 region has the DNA TGTGCCAGCAGTTTTCAATGGATGAACACTGAAGCTTTCTTT.

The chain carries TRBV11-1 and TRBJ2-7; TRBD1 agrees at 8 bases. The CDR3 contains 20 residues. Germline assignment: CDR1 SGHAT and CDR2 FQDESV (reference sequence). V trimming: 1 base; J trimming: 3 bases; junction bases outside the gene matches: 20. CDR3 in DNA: TGTGCCAGCAGCTTAGGAGGGACTGGACAGGGTCCTTCCTTCTTCTACGAGCAGTACTTC. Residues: CASSLGGTGQGPSFFYEQYF. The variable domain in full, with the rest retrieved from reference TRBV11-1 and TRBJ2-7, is EAEVAQSPRYKITEKSQAVAFWCDPISGHATLYWYRQILGQGPELLVQFQDESVVDDSQLPKDRFSAERLKGVDSTLKIQPAELGDSAMYLCASSLGGTGQGPSFFYEQYFGPGTRLTVT.

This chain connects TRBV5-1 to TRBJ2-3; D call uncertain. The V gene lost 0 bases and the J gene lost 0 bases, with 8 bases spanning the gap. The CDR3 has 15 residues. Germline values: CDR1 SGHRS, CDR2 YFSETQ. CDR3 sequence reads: CASSLDGPSTDTQYF. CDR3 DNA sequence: TGCGCCAGCAGCTTGGATGGGCCTAGCACAGATACGCAGTATTTT. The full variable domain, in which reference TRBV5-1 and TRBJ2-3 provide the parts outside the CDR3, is KAGVTQTPRYLIKTRGQQVTLSCSPISGHRSVSWYQQTPGQGLQFLFEYFSETQRNKGNFPGRFSGRQFSNSRSEMNVSTLELGDSALYLCASSLDGPSTDTQYFGPGTRLTVL.

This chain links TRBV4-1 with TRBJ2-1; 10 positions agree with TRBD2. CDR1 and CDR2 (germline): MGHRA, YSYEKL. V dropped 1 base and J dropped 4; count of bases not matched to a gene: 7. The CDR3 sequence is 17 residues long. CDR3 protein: CASSQVWLAGVYNEQFF. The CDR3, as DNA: TGCGCCAGCAGCCAAGTTTGGCTAGCGGGAGTTTACAATGAGCAGTTCTTC.

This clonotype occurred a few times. The CDR3 nucleotides are TGCAGTGCTAGGGAGCCTTTAGGCGCGGTTCTGGGGCAGTTCTTC. It translates to CSAREPLGAVLGQFF. This rearrangement joins TRBV20-1 to TRBJ2-1; no firm D call. The CDR3 is 15 residues long. Germline CDR1 is DFQATT and CDR2 is SNEGSKA (reference sequence). V lost 3 bases and J lost 12, with 24 bases in between.

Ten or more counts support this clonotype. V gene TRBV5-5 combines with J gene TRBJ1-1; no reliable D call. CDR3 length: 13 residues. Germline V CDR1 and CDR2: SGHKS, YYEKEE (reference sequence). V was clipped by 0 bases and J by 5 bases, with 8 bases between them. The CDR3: CASSLEVRTEAFF. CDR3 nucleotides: TGTGCCAGCAGCTTGGAAGTCCGTACTGAAGCTTTCTTT.

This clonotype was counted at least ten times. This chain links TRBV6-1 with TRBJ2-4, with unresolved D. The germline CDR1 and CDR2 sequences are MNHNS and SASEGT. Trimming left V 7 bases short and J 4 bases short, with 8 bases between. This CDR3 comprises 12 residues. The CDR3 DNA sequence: TGTGCCAGCATGCCCTCGAAAAACATTCAGTACTTC. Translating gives CASMPSKNIQYF.

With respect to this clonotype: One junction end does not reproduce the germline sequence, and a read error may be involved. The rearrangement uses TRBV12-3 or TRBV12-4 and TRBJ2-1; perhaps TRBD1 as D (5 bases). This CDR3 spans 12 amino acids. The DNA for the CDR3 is TGTGCCAGCAGTCCCAATCCGGGTCTAGGGGTCTTC. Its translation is CASSPNPGLGVF.

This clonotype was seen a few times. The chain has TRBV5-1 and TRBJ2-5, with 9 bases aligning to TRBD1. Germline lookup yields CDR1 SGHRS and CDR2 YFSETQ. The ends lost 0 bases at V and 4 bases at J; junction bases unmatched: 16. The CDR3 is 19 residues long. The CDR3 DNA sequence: TGCGCCAGCAGCTTGGCAGGGACAGGGCCCGAATCCTCCTTAGAGACCCAGTACTTC. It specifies CASSLAGTGPESSLETQYF.

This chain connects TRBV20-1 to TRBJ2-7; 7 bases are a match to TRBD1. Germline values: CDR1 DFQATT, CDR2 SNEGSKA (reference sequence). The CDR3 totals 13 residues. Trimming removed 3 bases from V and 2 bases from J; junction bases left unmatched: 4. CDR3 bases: TGCAGTGCTAGGACAGGGTACCCCTACGAGCAGTACTTC. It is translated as CSARTGYPYEQYF.

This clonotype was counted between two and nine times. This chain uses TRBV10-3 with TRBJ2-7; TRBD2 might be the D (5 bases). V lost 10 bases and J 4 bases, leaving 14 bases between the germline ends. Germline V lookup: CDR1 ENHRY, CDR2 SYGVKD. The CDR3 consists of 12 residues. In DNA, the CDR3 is TGTGCCACGACGCAAGCGGAGTACGAGCAGTACTTC. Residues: CATTQAEYEQYF.